Listed below are T cell receptor beta chains from one sample, sequenced in a study of blood T cell repertoires in COVID-19. TCRdb's copy holds only in-frame clones and misses some; the assay was immunoSEQ multiplex PCR. The top ten clones hold about 2.7% of a sample with 340,000 or so clones, 83% of them seen once. Specimen: peripheral blood. The receptors shown here come from a man aged 25-45 years with active or convalescent COVID-19. CDR3s include the opening cysteine and the closing phenylalanine or tryptophan. D genes are given only for firm matches. Rows give clone size only sometimes, using once, few, many, or a class for an expanded clone.

CDR3 protein: CATLGGAGTGTYNEQFF
CDR3 DNA: TGTGCCACATTGGGGGGGGCTGGGACAGGGACCTACAATGAGCAGTTCTTC
J gene: TRBJ2-1
V gene: TRBV19
clone size: -
D gene: TRBD1

CDR3 protein: CASSQEGGTYNEQFF
CDR3 DNA: TGTGCCAGCAGCCAGGAGGGCGGGACCTACAATGAGCAGTTCTTC
J gene: TRBJ2-1
V gene: TRBV9
clone size: -
D gene: -

CDR3 protein: CASSPLGGRRNTIYF
CDR3 DNA: TGTGCCAGCAGCCCCCTCGGGGGTAGGAGAAACACCATATATTTT
J gene: TRBJ1-3
V gene: TRBV7-2
clone size: -
D gene: -

CDR3 protein: CASSPVGEQFF
CDR3 DNA: TGTGCCAGCAGCCCCGTCGGTGAGCAGTTCTTC
J gene: TRBJ2-1
V gene: TRBV7-2
clone size: -
D gene: -

CDR3 protein: CASSSNSYGYTF
CDR3 DNA: TGTGCCAGCAGCTCCAACAGCTATGGCTACACCTTC
J gene: TRBJ1-2
V gene: TRBV11-3
clone size: -
D gene: -

CDR3 protein: CASNSWTGEAYEQYF
CDR3 DNA: TGTGCCAGCAATAGCTGGACAGGGGAAGCCTACGAGCAGTACTTC
J gene: TRBJ2-7
V gene: TRBV28
clone size: -
D gene: TRBD1

CDR3 protein: CASSPPGVGNTIYF
CDR3 DNA: TGTGCCAGCAGCCCCCCCGGAGTTGGAAACACCATATATTTT
J gene: TRBJ1-3
V gene: TRBV7-8
clone size: -
D gene: -

CDR3 protein: CASSVGTGGNTIYF
CDR3 DNA: TGTGCCAGCAGCGTAGGGACAGGTGGAAACACCATATATTTT
J gene: TRBJ1-3
V gene: TRBV9
clone size: -
D gene: TRBD1

CDR3 protein: CASSLVGTSGAEAFF
CDR3 DNA: TGTGCCAGCAGCTTGGTGGGTACATCGGGTGCTGAAGCTTTCTTT
J gene: TRBJ1-1
V gene: TRBV5-6
clone size: -
D gene: -

CDR3 protein: CASSPRGGVGDEQFF
CDR3 DNA: TGTGCCAGCAGCCCCCGGGGGGGGGTCGGGGATGAGCAGTTCTTC
J gene: TRBJ2-1
V gene: TRBV7-2
clone size: -
D gene: TRBD2

CDR3 protein: CASSSRYGYTF
CDR3 DNA: TGTGCCAGCAGTTCCCGCTATGGCTACACCTTC
J gene: TRBJ1-2
V gene: TRBV6-9
clone size: -
D gene: -

CDR3 protein: CASSQGPGGSYNEQFF
CDR3 DNA: TGTGCCAGCAGCCAAGGGCCCGGGGGGTCCTACAATGAGCAGTTCTTC
J gene: TRBJ2-1
V gene: TRBV3-1/TRBV3-2
clone size: -
D gene: TRBD2

CDR3 protein: CASSSYRDRFYNEQFF
CDR3 DNA: TGTGCCAGTAGTTCCTACCGGGACAGGTTTTATAATGAGCAGTTCTTC
J gene: TRBJ2-1
V gene: TRBV19
clone size: once
D gene: TRBD1